One sample yielded the 19 T cell receptor beta chains listed below, sequenced in a study of response to subunit inactivated influenza vaccine. TCRdb re-called the RT-PCR reads with MiXCR, one entry per CDR3 protein. The profile shows hundreds of thousands of distinct CDR3 sequences, approximately 7.1% of them singletons. The specimen was PBMCs from blood, collected around 25 months after vaccination. These receptors originate from a man between 50 and 69 years old who received an inactivated influenza vaccine.

The V call is TRBV29-1, the J call TRBJ2-5; possible D gene TRBD1, 5 bases. Trimming left V 4 bases short and J 2 bases short, with 8 bases between. This CDR3 contains 12 residues. Germline-derived CDR1 and CDR2 are SQVTM and ANQGSEA. The CDR3 DNA is TGCAGCGTTGCCCCAGGGCAAGAGACCCAGTACTTC. Residues: CSVAPGQETQYF.

This chain links TRBV6-1 with TRBJ1-1; D gene uncertain. Germline V lookup: CDR1 MNHNS, CDR2 SASEGT. CDR3 length: 13 amino acids. Trimming removed 7 bases from V and 0 bases from J, with 9 bases in between. CDR3 in amino acids: CASKWTVNTEAFF. For the CDR3, the DNA is TGTGCCAGCAAGTGGACGGTGAACACTGAAGCTTTCTTT.

This clonotype was detected many times. J is TRBJ2-1 and V is TRBV10-3; no definite D call. The V gene lost 5 bases and the J gene lost 8 bases, with 10 bases spanning the gap. Germline V gene data show CDR1 as ENHRY and CDR2 as SYGVKD. The CDR3 sequence is 12 residues long. CDR3 DNA: TGTGCCATCAGTCCAACCCAATATGAGCAGTTCTTC. Protein product: CAISPTQYEQFF.

The chain recombines TRBV7-2 with TRBJ1-1, with D unclear. Germline CDR1 and CDR2: SGHTA and FQGNSA. V gave up 3 bases and J gave up 1 base, with 9 bases separating them. The CDR3 contains 14 residues. The CDR3 bases are TGTGCCAGCAGCTTGAGGCAGGCGAACACTGAAGCTTTCTTT. As protein: CASSLRQANTEAFF.

The V call is TRBV4-3, the J call TRBJ2-7; D is possibly TRBD1 or TRBD2 (5 bases each). V gave up 1 base and J gave up 6 bases, with 10 bases separating them. The CDR3 is 13 amino acids. Germline V lookup: CDR1 LGHNA, CDR2 YSLEER. CDR3 sequence: CASSQVTGGEQYF. For the CDR3, the DNA is TGCGCCAGCAGCCAAGTTACAGGAGGCGAGCAGTACTTC.

This clonotype was seen ten or more times. This chain joins TRBV6-2 or TRBV6-3 and TRBJ2-1, with D perhaps given as TRBD1 or TRBD2 (6 bases each). Germline-derived CDR1 and CDR2 are MNHEY and SVGEGT. Between the trimmed V and J ends, which lost 4 bases and 6 bases, there was a span of 19 bases. The CDR3 is 16 amino acids. The CDR3 sequence is CASSSPRGPPGNEQFF. The CDR3 region has the DNA TGTGCCAGCAGTTCCCCTCGGGGGCCTCCTGGCAATGAGCAGTTCTTC.

The chain couples TRBV5-1 to TRBJ2-2; D remains unclear. CDR3 size: 13 residues. Trimming pared 6 bases from V and 1 base from J, leaving 7 bases between. CDR1 and CDR2 from the germline V gene are SGHRS and YFSETQ. The CDR3 sequence is CASISGNTGELFF. In DNA form, the CDR3 reads TGCGCCAGCATTTCGGGGAACACCGGGGAGCTGTTTTTT.

The rearrangement joins TRBV3-1 to TRBJ2-3, with D possibly being TRBD1 (6 bases). The CDR3 is 16 residues long. Germline CDR1 is LGHDT and CDR2 is YNNKEL (reference sequence). V was shortened by 3 bases and J by 0 bases, with 13 bases between the two germline ends. The DNA of the CDR3 is TGTGCCAGCAGCCAGACACAGGGATCTAGCACAGATACGCAGTATTTT. Amino acid sequence: CASSQTQGSSTDTQYF.

Only a few counts were recorded for this clonotype. The gene calls are TRBV7-6 and TRBJ2-2; 8 bases align to TRBD1. V gave up 0 bases and J gave up 1 base; unmatched junction bases: 10. The CDR3 covers 19 residues. CDR1 is SGHVS and CDR2 is FNYEAQ in the germline V gene. The CDR3 coding sequence is TGTGCCAGCAGCTTAGCGGGCAGGGGGCTTATCAGGAACACCGGGGAGCTGTTTTTT. Protein: CASSLAGRGLIRNTGELFF. The whole variable domain, filled in from reference TRBV7-6 and TRBJ2-2, reads GAGVSQSPRYKVTKRGQDVALRCDPISGHVSLYWYRQALGQGPEFLTYFNYEAQQDKSGLPNDRFSAERPEGSISTLTIQRTEQRDSAMYRCASSLAGRGLIRNTGELFFGEGSRLTVL.

This clonotype occurred a few times. The chain uses TRBV20-1 and TRBJ2-2, with 7 bases matching TRBD2. This CDR3 has 12 amino acids. The ends lost 6 bases at V and 7 bases at J; junction bases unmatched: 5. Germline assignment: CDR1 DFQATT and CDR2 SNEGSKA (reference sequence). The CDR3 DNA follows: TGCAGTGCAAACCGGGACTACGGGGAGCTGTTTTTT. This translates into CSANRDYGELFF.

The chain recombines TRBV18 with TRBJ1-1; unclear D gene. The CDR3 covers 15 residues. The germline V and J ends were trimmed by 2 bases and 4 bases, with 14 bases remaining between them. CDR1 is KGHSH and CDR2 is LQKENI in the germline V gene. CDR3 DNA sequence: TGTGCCAGCTCACCAGTTATTTTAGGCGGCACTGAAGCTTTCTTT. This encodes CASSPVILGGTEAFF.

This clonotype was counted many times. This chain joins TRBV11-3 and TRBJ2-3; a weak D match, TRBD1 (6 bases). The V gene lost 1 base and the J gene lost 6 bases, with 14 bases spanning the gap. Germline V lookup: CDR1 SGHNT, CDR2 YENEEA. This CDR3 has 15 residues. CDR3 protein: CASSLGGQTGDTQYF. CDR3 nucleotide sequence: TGTGCCAGCAGCTTAGGCGGACAAACAGGGGATACGCAGTATTTT.

The J gene is TRBJ1-5, the V gene TRBV7-2; TRBD1 matches 7 bases. CDR1 SGHTA and CDR2 FQGNSA come from the germline V gene. CDR3 length equals 16 residues. After removal of 1 base from V and 0 bases from J, the junction contained 3 bases not matched to a gene. CDR3 residues: CASSLVGTDSNQPQHF. The CDR3, as DNA: TGTGCCAGCAGCTTAGTAGGGACAGATAGCAATCAGCCCCAGCATTTT.

This clonotype was counted a few times. V gene TRBV7-9 combines with J gene TRBJ2-3; the match to TRBD2 covers 8 bases. The CDR3 extends over 16 amino acids. Per the germline V gene, CDR1 is SEHNR and CDR2 is FQNEAQ (reference sequence). The V gene end was trimmed by 6 bases and the J gene end by 2 bases; junction bases not matched to a gene: 10. The CDR3 sequence: CASRRSGGQFTDTQYF. The CDR3 coding sequence is TGTGCCAGCAGAAGGAGCGGGGGCCAGTTCACAGATACGCAGTATTTT.

This clonotype was observed a few times. No DNA is shown, since the ends of the CDR3 on it are uncertain; the CDR3 is the one TCRdb lists. J is TRBJ2-7 and V is TRBV12-1. TRBV12-1 is a documented pseudogene. The CDR3 spans 12 residues, counting both ends. The CDR3 spells CASSFGNGEQYF.

In its sample, this clonotype was seen a few times. The chain recombines TRBV7-2 with TRBJ1-6; D not certain. Germline V gene data show CDR1 as SGHTA and CDR2 as FQGNSA. Trimming took 1 base from V and 8 from J, leaving 6 bases between them. This CDR3 contains 13 residues. In DNA form, the CDR3 reads TGTGCCAGCAGCTTAGAATGGGATTCACCCCTCCACTTT. It encodes CASSLEWDSPLHF.

This clonotype was recorded many times. The rearrangement joins TRBV29-1 to TRBJ2-5; D is unresolved. CDR3 size: 12 residues. The germline V gene encodes CDR1 SQVTM and CDR2 ANQGSEA. V lost 4 bases, J lost 1 base, and 7 bases lay in between. CDR3 coding DNA: TGCAGCGTTGTTGGCAGCCAAGAGACCCAGTACTTC. Encoded protein: CSVVGSQETQYF.

This clonotype was picked up a small number of times. The rearrangement links TRBV30 to TRBJ1-3; D is unresolved. This CDR3 contains 14 residues. V was shortened by 3 bases and J by 0 bases, with 9 bases between the two germline ends. Germline loops: CDR1 GTSNPN, CDR2 SVGIG (reference sequence). The CDR3 DNA follows: TGTGCCTGGAGGCTCCGGCTCTCTGGAAACACCATATATTTT. The encoded protein is CAWRLRLSGNTIYF.

This chain uses TRBV18 with TRBJ2-7, with 7 bases aligning to TRBD2. This CDR3 has 15 residues. Germline CDR1 and CDR2: KGHSH and LQKENI. Trimming cost V 6 bases and J 2 bases; bases outside gene matches: 10. In DNA, the CDR3 is TGTGCCAGCTCGCACCAGTCAGCGGGAACCTACGAGCAGTACTTC. Protein product: CASSHQSAGTYEQYF.